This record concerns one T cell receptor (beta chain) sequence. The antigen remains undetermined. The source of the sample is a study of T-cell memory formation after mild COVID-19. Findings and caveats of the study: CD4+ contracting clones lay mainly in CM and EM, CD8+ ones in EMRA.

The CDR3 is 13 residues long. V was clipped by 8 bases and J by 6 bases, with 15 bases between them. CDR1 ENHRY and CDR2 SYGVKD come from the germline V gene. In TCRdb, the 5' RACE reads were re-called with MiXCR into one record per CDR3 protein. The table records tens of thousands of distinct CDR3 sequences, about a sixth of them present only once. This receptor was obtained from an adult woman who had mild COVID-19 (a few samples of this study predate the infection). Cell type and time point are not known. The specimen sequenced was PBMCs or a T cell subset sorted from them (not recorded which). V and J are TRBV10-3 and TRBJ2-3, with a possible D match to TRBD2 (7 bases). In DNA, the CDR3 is TGTGCCATCGGGGGGGACACAACGGATACGCAGTATTTT. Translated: CAIGGDTTDTQYF.